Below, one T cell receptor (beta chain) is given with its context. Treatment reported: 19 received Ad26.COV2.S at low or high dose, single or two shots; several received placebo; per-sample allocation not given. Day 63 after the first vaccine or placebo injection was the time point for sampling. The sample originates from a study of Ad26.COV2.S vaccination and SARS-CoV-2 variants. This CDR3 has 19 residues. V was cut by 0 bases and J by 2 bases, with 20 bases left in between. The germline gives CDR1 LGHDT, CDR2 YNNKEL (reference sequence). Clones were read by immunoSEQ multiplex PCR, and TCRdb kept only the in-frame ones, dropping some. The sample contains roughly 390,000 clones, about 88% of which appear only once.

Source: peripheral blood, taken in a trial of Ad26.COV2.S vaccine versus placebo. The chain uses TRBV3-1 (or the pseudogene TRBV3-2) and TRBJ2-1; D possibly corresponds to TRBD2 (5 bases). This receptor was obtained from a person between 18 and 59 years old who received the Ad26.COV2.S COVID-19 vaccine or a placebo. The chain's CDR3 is CASSQDPGLLGRPYNEQFF. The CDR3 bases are TGTGCCAGCAGCCAAGACCCGGGTTTACTTGGGAGACCCTACAATGAGCAGTTCTTC.